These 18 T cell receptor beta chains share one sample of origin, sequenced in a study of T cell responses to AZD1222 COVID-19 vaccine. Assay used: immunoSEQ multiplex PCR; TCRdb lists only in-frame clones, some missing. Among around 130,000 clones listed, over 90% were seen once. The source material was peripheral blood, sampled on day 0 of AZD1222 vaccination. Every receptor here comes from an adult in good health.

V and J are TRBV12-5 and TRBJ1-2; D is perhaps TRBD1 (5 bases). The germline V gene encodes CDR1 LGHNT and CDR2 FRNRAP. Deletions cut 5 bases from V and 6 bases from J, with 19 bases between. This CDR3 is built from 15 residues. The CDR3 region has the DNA TGTGCTAGTGGTGTGACCCGTGGGGCACTTAATGGCTACACCTTC. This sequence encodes CASGVTRGALNGYTF.

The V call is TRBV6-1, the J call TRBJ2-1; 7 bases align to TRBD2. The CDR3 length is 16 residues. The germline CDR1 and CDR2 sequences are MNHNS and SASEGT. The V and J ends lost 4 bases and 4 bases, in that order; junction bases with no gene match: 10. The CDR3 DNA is TGTGCCAGCAGTGCCTGGGGGGGGGAGGGGTACAATGAGCAGTTCTTC. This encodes CASSAWGGEGYNEQFF.

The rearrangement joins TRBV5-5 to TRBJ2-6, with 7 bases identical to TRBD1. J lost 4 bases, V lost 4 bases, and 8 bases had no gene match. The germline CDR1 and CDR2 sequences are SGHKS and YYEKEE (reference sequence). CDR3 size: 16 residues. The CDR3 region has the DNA TGTGCCAGCAGCAAACAGGGACAGCGCGGGGCCAACGTCCTGACTTTC. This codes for CASSKQGQRGANVLTF.

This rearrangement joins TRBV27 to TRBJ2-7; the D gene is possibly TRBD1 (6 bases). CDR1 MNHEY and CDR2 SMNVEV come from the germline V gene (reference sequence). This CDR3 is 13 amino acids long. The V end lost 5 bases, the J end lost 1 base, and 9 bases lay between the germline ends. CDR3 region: CASSLTGSYEQYF. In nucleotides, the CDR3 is TGTGCCAGCAGTCTGACAGGATCCTACGAGCAGTACTTC.

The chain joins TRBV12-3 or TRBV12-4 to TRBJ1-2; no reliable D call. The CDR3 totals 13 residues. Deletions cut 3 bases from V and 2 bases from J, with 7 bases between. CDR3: CASSFIQNYGYTF. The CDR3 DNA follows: TGTGCCAGCAGTTTTATACAGAACTATGGCTACACCTTC.

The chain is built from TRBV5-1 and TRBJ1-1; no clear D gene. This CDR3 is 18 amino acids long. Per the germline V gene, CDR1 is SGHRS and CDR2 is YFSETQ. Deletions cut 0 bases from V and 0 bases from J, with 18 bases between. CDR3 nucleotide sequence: TGCGCCAGCAGCTTGGAGGGTGGTTCAATTTACATGAACACTGAAGCTTTCTTT. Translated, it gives CASSLEGGSIYMNTEAFF.

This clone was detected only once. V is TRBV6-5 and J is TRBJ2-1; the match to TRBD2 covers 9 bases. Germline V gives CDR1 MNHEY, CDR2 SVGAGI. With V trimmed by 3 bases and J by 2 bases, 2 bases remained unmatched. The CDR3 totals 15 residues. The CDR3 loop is CASSYSGGTYNEQFF. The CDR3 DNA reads TGTGCCAGCAGTTATAGCGGGGGCACCTACAATGAGCAGTTCTTC.

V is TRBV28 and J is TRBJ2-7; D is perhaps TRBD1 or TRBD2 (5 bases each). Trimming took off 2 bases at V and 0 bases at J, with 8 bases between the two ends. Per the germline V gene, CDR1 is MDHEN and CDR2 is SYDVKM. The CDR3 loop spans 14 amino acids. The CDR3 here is CASSLAGTSYEQYF. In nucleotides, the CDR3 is TGTGCCAGCAGTTTAGCTGGGACCTCCTACGAGCAGTACTTC.

The CDR3 spells CASRRGRGTSPDTQYF. For the CDR3, the DNA is TGTGCCAGCAGGAGGGGGCGGGGGACCTCCCCAGATACGCAGTATTTT. The rearrangement uses TRBV7-8 and TRBJ2-3; either TRBD1 or TRBD2 may supply D (7 bases each). The CDR3 runs to 16 residues. Per germline, CDR1 SGHVS and CDR2 FQNEAQ. Between the trimmed V and J ends, which lost 6 bases and 4 bases, there was a span of 20 bases.

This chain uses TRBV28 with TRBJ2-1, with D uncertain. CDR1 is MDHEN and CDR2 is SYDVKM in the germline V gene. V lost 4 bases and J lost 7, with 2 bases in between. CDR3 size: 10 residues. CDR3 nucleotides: TGTGCCAGCAGTTCAAATGAGCAGTTCTTC. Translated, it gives CASSSNEQFF.

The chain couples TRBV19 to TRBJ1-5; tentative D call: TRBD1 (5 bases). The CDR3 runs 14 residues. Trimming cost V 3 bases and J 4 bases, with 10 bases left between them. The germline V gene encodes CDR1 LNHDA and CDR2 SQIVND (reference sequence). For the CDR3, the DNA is TGTGCCAGTAGTATTAAGACAGCAAATCAGCCCCAGCATTTT. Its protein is CASSIKTANQPQHF.

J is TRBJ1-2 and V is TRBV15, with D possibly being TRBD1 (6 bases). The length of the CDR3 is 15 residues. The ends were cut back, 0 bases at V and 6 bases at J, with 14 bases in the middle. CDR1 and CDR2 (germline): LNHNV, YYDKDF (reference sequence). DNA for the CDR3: TGTGCCACCAGCAGAGATACGGGGGCGTTGGATGGCTACACCTTC. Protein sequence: CATSRDTGALDGYTF.

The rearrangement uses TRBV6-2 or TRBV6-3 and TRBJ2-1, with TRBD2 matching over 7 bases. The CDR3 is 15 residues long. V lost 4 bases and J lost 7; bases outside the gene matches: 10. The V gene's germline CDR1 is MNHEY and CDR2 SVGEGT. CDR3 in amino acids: CASSWAGVGGNEQFF. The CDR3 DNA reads TGTGCCAGCAGTTGGGCGGGAGTTGGGGGAAATGAGCAGTTCTTC.

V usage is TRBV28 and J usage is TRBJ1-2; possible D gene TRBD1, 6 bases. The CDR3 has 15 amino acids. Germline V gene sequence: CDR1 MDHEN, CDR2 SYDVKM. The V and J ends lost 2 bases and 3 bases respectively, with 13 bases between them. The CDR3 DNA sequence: TGTGCCAGCAGTTTACAACAGGGACACTACTATGGCTACACCTTC. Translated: CASSLQQGHYYGYTF.

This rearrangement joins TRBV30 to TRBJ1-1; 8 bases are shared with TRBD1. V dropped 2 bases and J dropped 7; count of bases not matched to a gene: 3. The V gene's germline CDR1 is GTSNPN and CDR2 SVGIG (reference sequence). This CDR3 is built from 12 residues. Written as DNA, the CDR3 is TGTGCCTGGAGTTTTGGGACAGGTGAAGCTTTCTTT. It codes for CAWSFGTGEAFF.

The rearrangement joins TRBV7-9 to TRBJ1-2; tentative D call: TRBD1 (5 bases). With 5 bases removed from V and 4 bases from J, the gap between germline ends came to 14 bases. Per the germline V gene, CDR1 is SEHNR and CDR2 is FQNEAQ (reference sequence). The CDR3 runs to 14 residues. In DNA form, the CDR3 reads TGTGCCAGCAGCCTACAGGTCGGGGGCTATGGCTACACCTTC. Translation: CASSLQVGGYGYTF. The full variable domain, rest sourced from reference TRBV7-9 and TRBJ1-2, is DTGVSQNPRHKITKRGQNVTFRCDPISEHNRLYWYRQTLGQGPEFLTYFQNEAQLEKSRLLSDRFSAERPKGSFSTLEIQRTEQGDSAMYLCASSLQVGGYGYTFGSGTRLTVV.

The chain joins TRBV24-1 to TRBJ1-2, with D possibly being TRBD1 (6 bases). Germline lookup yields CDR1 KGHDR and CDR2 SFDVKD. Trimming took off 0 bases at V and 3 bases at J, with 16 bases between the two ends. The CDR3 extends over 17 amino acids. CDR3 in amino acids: CATSDLTGWHYDYGYTF. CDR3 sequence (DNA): TGTGCCACCAGTGATTTGACAGGGTGGCATTATGACTATGGCTACACCTTC.

CDR3 coding DNA: TGTGCCAGCAGCCCTGACAGGGTCCAGCCCCAGCATTTT. Translation gives CASSPDRVQPQHF. This rearrangement joins TRBV7-2 to TRBJ1-5; 7 bases align to TRBD1. Germline CDR1 and CDR2: SGHTA and FQGNSA. The CDR3 is 13 amino acids. With V trimmed by 5 bases and J by 7 bases, 5 bases remained unmatched.